What follows are 30 T cell receptor beta chains derived from one specimen sequenced in a study of cytomegalovirus exposure and HLA in healthy donors. The repertoire was sequenced with immunoSEQ multiplex PCR; TCRdb's copy has only in-frame clones and lacks some. The table lists some 140,000 clones, 86% of them singletons. Sequenced input: PBMCs. The source is a human donor in good health.

This clone was recorded a few times. The chain combines TRBV6-1 with TRBJ1-2, with D possibly being TRBD1 (5 bases). The CDR3 has 12 residues. V was shortened by 8 bases and J by 7 bases, with 14 bases between the two germline ends. Germline V gene data show CDR1 as MNHNS and CDR2 as SASEGT. CDR3 amino acids: CASVGGIPGYTF. The CDR3 nucleotides read TGTGCCAGCGTGGGGGGGATCCCTGGCTACACCTTC.

This clone was observed a single time. This rearrangement joins TRBV7-9 to TRBJ2-7, with D unclear. V was cut by 4 bases and J by 2 bases, with 12 bases left in between. This CDR3 has 14 amino acids. CDR1 is SEHNR and CDR2 is FQNEAQ in the germline V gene (reference sequence). The CDR3 DNA reads as TGTGCCAGCAGCTCAATTCCTGCGACCTACGAGCAGTACTTC. Its translation: CASSSIPATYEQYF.

The count of this clone is one. The J gene is TRBJ2-5, the V gene TRBV7-3, with TRBD2 matching 8 bases. Germline-derived CDR1 and CDR2 are SGHTA and FQGTGA. Trimming took 2 bases from V and 2 from J; bases not matched to a gene: 19. The CDR3 runs 20 residues. The CDR3 DNA sequence: TGTGCCAGCAGCTTAGGTGCTCGACTGGTCGGAAGCGGGAGACAAGAGACCCAGTACTTC. Its translation: CASSLGARLVGSGRQETQYF.

The rearrangement joins TRBV6-1 to TRBJ1-2, with D possibly being TRBD1 (5 bases). Germline assignment: CDR1 MNHNS and CDR2 SASEGT. The CDR3 loop spans 14 amino acids. Trimming took 2 bases from V and 2 from J, leaving 9 bases between them. The CDR3, as DNA: TGTGCCAGCAGTGAAATGGAGGGGAACTATGGCTACACCTTC. Translated, it gives CASSEMEGNYGYTF.

The chain is built from TRBV7-6 and TRBJ1-2, with 9 bases that match TRBD1. V dropped 4 bases and J dropped 11; count of bases not matched to a gene: 11. Germline V gene lookup returns CDR1 SGHVS and CDR2 FNYEAQ. This CDR3 is 14 amino acids long. This CDR3 is CASSSRTGVDRYTF. The DNA of the CDR3 is TGTGCCAGCAGCTCGCGGACAGGGGTGGACCGGTACACCTTC.

V is TRBV5-6 and J is TRBJ1-3; maybe TRBD1 (6 bases). Germline V gene lookup returns CDR1 SGHDT and CDR2 YYEEEE. The V end lost 4 bases, the J end lost 4 bases, and 9 bases lay between the germline ends. CDR3 length equals 13 residues. DNA of the CDR3: TGTGCCAGCAGCGCTCAGGGGGGAAACACCATATATTTT. As protein: CASSAQGGNTIYF.

The rearrangement uses TRBV7-2 and TRBJ2-5, with D tentatively TRBD2 (5 bases). The V end lost 1 base, the J end lost 3 bases, and 6 bases lay between the germline ends. The CDR3 consists of 13 residues. Germline V CDR1 and CDR2: SGHTA, FQGNSA. CDR3 sequence: CASSLGRKETQYF. In DNA form, the CDR3 reads TGTGCCAGCAGCTTAGGGAGGAAAGAGACCCAGTACTTC.

The rearrangement links TRBV10-3 to TRBJ2-5; D unresolved. The CDR3 totals 12 residues. The V and J ends lost 4 bases and 3 bases respectively, with 6 bases between them. In germline, CDR1 is ENHRY, CDR2 SYGVKD. Written as DNA, the CDR3 is TGTGCCATCAGTGGCAGGAAAGAGACCCAGTACTTC. Its translation is CAISGRKETQYF.

The chain uses TRBV5-4 and TRBJ1-1, with a possible D match to TRBD1 (5 bases). The CDR3 has 15 amino acids. V shed 4 bases and J shed 3 bases, with 16 bases lying between them. Germline-derived CDR1 and CDR2 are SGHNT and YYREEE (reference sequence). The chain's CDR3 is CASSTGGGIDTEAFF. CDR3 coding DNA: TGTGCCAGCAGCACCGGGGGGGGAATCGACACTGAAGCTTTCTTT.

The chain links TRBV29-1 to TRBJ1-4; 11 nucleotides align to TRBD1. The junction had 7 bases not matched to a gene; V was cut back by 6 bases and J by 10 bases. The germline V gene has CDR1 SQVTM and CDR2 ANQGSEA. This CDR3 is 13 amino acids long. As DNA, the CDR3 is TGCAGCGTCCCCGGGACAGGGGGATCAAAACTGTTTTTT. Translating it yields CSVPGTGGSKLFF.

This clone appeared once. In the same sample, other DNA sequences code for this CDR3. The chain is built from TRBV18 and TRBJ1-2; D may be TRBD1 (6 bases). Germline-derived CDR1 and CDR2 are KGHSH and LQKENI. Trimming took 3 bases from V and 4 from J, leaving 9 bases between them. The CDR3 consists of 13 residues. As DNA, the CDR3 is TGTGCCAGCTCACCGGGACAAGGCTATGGCTACACCTTC. It specifies CASSPGQGYGYTF.

This chain links TRBV7-6 with TRBJ2-3; TRBD1 is a possible D gene (5 bases). The CDR3 covers 15 residues. V was pared by 5 bases and J by 0 bases, with 12 bases between. Germline loops: CDR1 SGHVS, CDR2 FNYEAQ. The CDR3 here is CASSPQVTSTDTQYF. In DNA, the CDR3 is TGTGCCAGCAGCCCACAGGTCACTAGCACAGATACGCAGTATTTT.

V gene TRBV2 combines with J gene TRBJ2-2; TRBD2 matches 7 bases. J lost 6 bases, V lost 8 bases, and 12 bases had no gene match. The CDR3 is 15 residues long. CDR1 is SNHLY, CDR2 FYNNEI, per germline. As DNA, the CDR3 is TGTGCCAGCTCTCTCGGGGGAGGGCCTCCCGGGGAGCTGTTTTTT. Translating it yields CASSLGGGPPGELFF.

CDR3 in amino acids: CAIRASTGTSAFASSYEQYF. The CDR3 bases are TGTGCCATCAGGGCTAGCACCGGGACTAGCGCGTTCGCTAGCTCCTACGAGCAGTACTTC. The gene calls are TRBV10-3 and TRBJ2-7; 10 bases are a match to TRBD2. The CDR3 is 20 residues long. The germline V gene has CDR1 ENHRY and CDR2 SYGVKD. Trimming at V came to 6 bases and at J to 0 bases, leaving 20 bases not matched to a gene.

V gene TRBV5-8 combines with J gene TRBJ1-6; possibly TRBD1 for D (5 bases). V lost 4 bases and J 6 bases, leaving 17 bases between the germline ends. Germline values: CDR1 SGHTS, CDR2 YDEGEE. This CDR3 spans 16 amino acids. CDR3 DNA: TGTGCCAGCAGCGGCCCTGGGGGGGGTGTTAATTCACCCCTCCACTTT. Translating it yields CASSGPGGGVNSPLHF.

This clone was counted only a few times. Other DNA sequences in this specimen translate into the identical CDR3. The chain couples TRBV19 to TRBJ1-1; no clear D. CDR3 length: 13 amino acids. The V and J ends lost 3 bases and 1 base respectively, with 6 bases between them. Germline V CDR1 and CDR2: LNHDA, SQIVND (reference sequence). The DNA of the CDR3 is TGTGCCAGTAGTATCGGGAGGAACACTGAAGCTTTCTTT. Translating gives CASSIGRNTEAFF.

The chain is built from TRBV27 and TRBJ2-7; no firm D call. Germline V gives CDR1 MNHEY, CDR2 SMNVEV (reference sequence). V was shortened by 5 bases and J by 0 bases, with 8 bases between the two germline ends. The CDR3 is 13 residues long. The DNA of the CDR3 is TGTGCCAGCAGTGTGAGCTACTCCTACGAGCAGTACTTC. Translation gives CASSVSYSYEQYF.

V is TRBV5-4 and J is TRBJ1-2; D gene ambiguous. The CDR3 sequence is 15 residues long. The V gene's germline CDR1 is SGHNT and CDR2 YYREEE (reference sequence). The V end lost 4 bases, the J end lost 0 bases, and 13 bases lay between the germline ends. In DNA, the CDR3 is TGTGCCAGCAGCCGTACCTATACCTCTAACTATGGCTACACCTTC. Translated: CASSRTYTSNYGYTF.

The chain employs TRBV27 and TRBJ2-7, with 7 bases identical to TRBD2. The CDR3 length is 15 residues. V trimming: 3 bases; J trimming: 7 bases; junction bases outside the gene matches: 12. CDR1 and CDR2 from the germline V gene are MNHEY and SMNVEV (reference sequence). CDR3 protein: CASSLTSGEGKEQYF. DNA for the CDR3: TGTGCCAGCAGTTTGACTTCGGGGGAGGGAAAAGAGCAGTACTTC.

V and J are TRBV6-5 and TRBJ2-7; TRBD2 is a possible D gene (6 bases). Germline CDR1 MNHEY, CDR2 SVGAGI. The CDR3 totals 15 residues. V was clipped by 2 bases and J by 0 bases, with 11 bases between them. This chain's CDR3 is CASSYNSGSSYEQYF. The DNA of the CDR3 is TGTGCCAGCAGTTACAATTCCGGGAGCTCCTACGAGCAGTACTTC.

The chain uses TRBV5-1 and TRBJ2-5, with D unresolved. Germline-derived CDR1 and CDR2 are SGHRS and YFSETQ. Trimming pared 7 bases from V and 5 bases from J, leaving 12 bases between. The CDR3 extends over 12 amino acids. The CDR3 sequence is CASYGSAETQYF. CDR3 DNA sequence: TGCGCCAGCTACGGGTCAGCGGAGACCCAGTACTTC.

The genes are TRBV5-1 and TRBJ2-5, with 7 bases that match TRBD2. CDR1 and CDR2 from the germline V gene are SGHRS and YFSETQ. V lost 0 bases and J lost 4; bases outside the gene matches: 12. This CDR3 is 17 amino acids long. CDR3 sequence: CASSLEPRGGRRETQYF. As DNA, the CDR3 is TGCGCCAGCAGCTTGGAACCTAGAGGCGGGAGACGAGAGACCCAGTACTTC.

This clone was seen once. The J gene is TRBJ1-4, the V gene TRBV10-3, with 7 bases that match TRBD1. Looked up from germline, CDR1 is ENHRY and CDR2 is SYGVKD. Trimming cost V 6 bases and J 3 bases; bases outside gene matches: 10. The length of the CDR3 is 16 residues. The CDR3 DNA sequence: TGTGCCATCAGCGAAGGGACCGGGACAGCTAATGAAAAACTGTTTTTT. Translation: CAISEGTGTANEKLFF.

This chain connects TRBV6-5 to TRBJ1-2; 10 bases fit TRBD1. The CDR3 consists of 13 residues. Trimming took 6 bases from V and 7 from J; bases not matched to a gene: 5. Germline V CDR1 and CDR2: MNHEY, SVGAGI. CDR3 nucleotides: TGTGCCAGCAGCAGCGACAGGGGGCTTGGCTACACCTTC. Amino acid sequence: CASSSDRGLGYTF.

This clone was observed a single time. This chain joins TRBV7-9 and TRBJ2-7; the D gene is possibly TRBD1 (5 bases). Germline CDR1 reads SEHNR; CDR2 reads FQNEAQ (reference sequence). This CDR3 comprises 14 residues. V was pared by 3 bases and J by 2 bases, with 11 bases between. CDR3 amino acids: CASSLGSGTYEQYF. The DNA for the CDR3 is TGTGCCAGCAGCTTGGGGTCAGGGACCTACGAGCAGTACTTC.

The CDR3 DNA follows: TGTGCCAGCATCGACAGGAACACTGAAGCTTTCTTT. This encodes CASIDRNTEAFF. The chain links TRBV2 to TRBJ1-1, with a weak D call TRBD1 (5 bases). The V end was cut by 7 bases, the J end by 1 base, with 7 bases between. The CDR3 has 12 amino acids. The germline V gene encodes CDR1 SNHLY and CDR2 FYNNEI.

This CDR3 is CATADSLMNTEAFF. CDR3 nucleotides: TGTGCCACTGCGGACAGCTTAATGAACACTGAAGCTTTCTTT. This sequence joins TRBV19 and TRBJ1-1; TRBD1 is a possible D gene (6 bases). Between the trimmed V and J ends, which lost 10 bases and 0 bases, there was a span of 15 bases. The CDR3 has 14 amino acids. The V gene's germline CDR1 is LNHDA and CDR2 SQIVND (reference sequence).

The chain recombines TRBV4-1 with TRBJ2-7; TRBD2 agrees at 7 bases. The CDR3 totals 15 residues. With 0 bases clipped from V and 3 bases from J, the junction kept 5 bases outside the gene matches. The germline V gene has CDR1 MGHRA and CDR2 YSYEKL. The CDR3 loop is CASSQEQAGIYEQYF. The CDR3 DNA sequence: TGCGCCAGCAGCCAAGAGCAAGCGGGAATCTACGAGCAGTACTTC.

The chain has TRBV6-6 and TRBJ1-5, with 10 positions matching TRBD1. The CDR3 has 16 residues. CDR1 is MNHNY and CDR2 is SVGAGI in the germline V gene (reference sequence). Unmatched junction bases numbered 9, after V lost 6 bases and J lost 4 bases. The CDR3 DNA sequence: TGTGCCAGCAGCCAACACGGGACAGGGGCGAATCAGCCCCAGCATTTT. Protein: CASSQHGTGANQPQHF.

The chain recombines TRBV28 with TRBJ2-7; D may be TRBD1 (6 bases). Germline V gene data show CDR1 as MDHEN and CDR2 as SYDVKM. Trimming took off 7 bases at V and 3 bases at J, with 10 bases between the two ends. This CDR3 is 12 amino acids long. CDR3 DNA: TGTGCCAGCAAGGACAGCCACTACGAGCAGTACTTC. This gives the protein CASKDSHYEQYF.